These 8 T cell receptor beta chains share one sample of origin, sequenced in a study of blood T cell repertoires in COVID-19. Assay: immunoSEQ multiplex PCR; the TCRdb copy retains only in-frame clones and omits some. The data show 25,000 to 35,000 clones, with roughly four fifths seen just once and roughly 46% held by the top ten. Sequenced input: peripheral blood. Source of these receptors: a woman of 80 years or more with acute or convalescent COVID-19.

The rearrangement links TRBV27 to TRBJ2-7; 7 bases are a match to TRBD1. Trimming took 4 bases from V and 2 from J; bases not matched to a gene: 5. Germline-derived CDR1 and CDR2 are MNHEY and SMNVEV (reference sequence). This CDR3 region has 14 residues. CDR3 DNA: TGTGCCAGCAGTTCGGGGACAGCAACCTACGAGCAGTACTTC. Encoded protein: CASSSGTATYEQYF.

This chain uses TRBV6-6 with TRBJ2-3, with D uncertain. Germline CDR1 reads MNHNY; CDR2 reads SVGAGI (reference sequence). The V gene lost 2 bases and the J gene lost 3 bases, with 9 bases spanning the gap. The CDR3 extends over 14 amino acids. For the CDR3, the DNA is TGTGCCAGCAGTTACGATAGGAGTACAGATACGCAGTATTTT. This sequence encodes CASSYDRSTDTQYF.

J is TRBJ2-3 and V is TRBV7-2, with TRBD1 matching over 7 bases. This CDR3 spans 14 amino acids. CDR1 and CDR2 (germline): SGHTA, FQGNSA. V was clipped by 6 bases and J by 5 bases; unmatched bases: 8. DNA for the CDR3: TGTGCCAGCAGACCTCAGACAGGGTTAGATACGCAGTATTTT. Encoded protein: CASRPQTGLDTQYF.

This clone was counted between two and nine times. J is TRBJ1-5 and V is TRBV21-1; TRBD1, the D gene given by the table, was not confirmed from the DNA. TRBV21-1 is assigned pseudogene status. This CDR3 is built from 20 residues. CDR3 residues: CASSNKGGTDSWSSNQPQHF. Written as DNA, the CDR3 is TGTGCCAGCAGCAACAAGGGTGGGACAGACTCCTGGTCTAGCAATCAGCCCCAGCATTTT.

This chain connects TRBV16 to TRBJ1-5, with TRBD1 matching over 9 bases. The CDR3 has 15 residues. Germline assignment: CDR1 KGHSY and CDR2 FQNENV. The V segment lost 5 bases and the J segment 4 bases; nucleotides outside the gene matches: 6. As DNA, the CDR3 is TGTGCCAGCAGCAACGCGGGACAGGGTAATCAGCCCCAGCATTTT. Residues: CASSNAGQGNQPQHF.

This chain joins TRBV5-1 and TRBJ2-7; TRBD1 matches 7 bases. CDR1 is SGHRS, CDR2 YFSETQ, per germline. V was pared by 1 base and J by 4 bases, with 5 bases of the junction left unmatched. The CDR3 sequence is 14 residues long. The DNA for the CDR3 is TGCGCCAGCAGCTTGAAAGGACAGGTATACGAGCAGTACTTC. Encoded protein: CASSLKGQVYEQYF.

The CDR3 spells CALEPWGGSGNTEAFF. In DNA form, the CDR3 reads TGTGCCCTGGAGCCCTGGGGGGGATCTGGGAACACTGAAGCTTTCTTT. The chain has TRBV30 and TRBJ1-1; D perhaps matches TRBD1 (5 bases). The CDR3 has 16 amino acids. V shed 8 bases and J shed 1 base, with 23 bases lying between them. Germline CDR1 reads GTSNPN; CDR2 reads SVGIG (reference sequence). Based on the CDR3 plus reference TRBV30 and TRBJ1-1, the full variable domain is SQTIHQWPATLVQPVGSPLSLECTVEGTSNPNLYWYRQAAGRGLQLLFYSVGIGQISSEVPQNLSASRPQDRQFILSSKKLLLSDSGFYLCALEPWGGSGNTEAFFGQGTRLTVV.

The V gene is TRBV28, the J gene TRBJ2-3; the match to TRBD2 covers 13 bases. The CDR3 sequence is 16 residues long. Germline assignment: CDR1 MDHEN and CDR2 SYDVKM. V lost 2 bases to trimming and J lost 9 bases; unmatched junction nucleotides: 8. The CDR3, as DNA: TGTGCCAGCAGTTTAACCGGACTAGCGGGGGCCAGGACGCAGTATTTT. Its translation: CASSLTGLAGARTQYF.